This TCR beta chain was captured by sequencing in a study of OX40 agonist ivuxolimab in advanced cancers. At the level of the study: Patients in dose escalation had liver, melanoma, kidney or head and neck cancers. The mean age was roughly 60 years, ranging from about 20 to 90, with 65% to 90% of participants male. Findings of the study overall: With doses of 0.1 to 3.0 mg/kg, CD4+ and CD8+ blood T cells had undergone clonal expansion by week 6. Partial responders at 0.1-3.0 mg/kg had among the lowest clonal expansion.

About this clone itself: The antigen remains unidentified.

Here immunoSEQ multiplex PCR was the method, and the copy in TCRdb shows in-frame clones only, minus some. Of fewer than 40,000 clones in the sample, 60% to 85% were seen once. V lost 5 bases, J lost 1 base, and 21 bases lay in between. The CDR3 has 17 residues. Germline assignment: CDR1 LNHNV and CDR2 YYDKDF (reference sequence). The clonotype comes from an adult with an advanced solid tumor such as melanoma, head and neck, liver or kidney cancer. V gene TRBV15 combines with J gene TRBJ2-7; D is undetermined. Sequencing used CD4+ or CD8+ T cells sorted from blood, obtained in a trial of the OX40 agonist ivuxolimab. CDR3 coding DNA: TGTGCCACCAGCGCCATAACCCTTGGGCAGGATTCCTACGAGCAGTACTTC. Translating gives CATSAITLGQDSYEQYF.